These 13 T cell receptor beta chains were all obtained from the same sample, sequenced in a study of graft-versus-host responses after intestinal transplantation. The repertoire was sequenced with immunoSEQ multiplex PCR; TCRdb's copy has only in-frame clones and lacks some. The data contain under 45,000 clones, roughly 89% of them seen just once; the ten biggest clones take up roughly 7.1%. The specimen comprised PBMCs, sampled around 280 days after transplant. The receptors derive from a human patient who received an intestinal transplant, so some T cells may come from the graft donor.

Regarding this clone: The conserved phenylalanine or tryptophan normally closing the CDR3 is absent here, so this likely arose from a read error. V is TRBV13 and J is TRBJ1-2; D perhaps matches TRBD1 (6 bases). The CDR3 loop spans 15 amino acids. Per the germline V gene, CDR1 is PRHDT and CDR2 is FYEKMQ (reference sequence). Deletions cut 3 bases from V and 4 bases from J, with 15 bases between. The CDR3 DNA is TGTGCCAGCAGCTTTACGACAGGAGCTTTCTATGGCTACACCCTC. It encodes CASSFTTGAFYGYTL.

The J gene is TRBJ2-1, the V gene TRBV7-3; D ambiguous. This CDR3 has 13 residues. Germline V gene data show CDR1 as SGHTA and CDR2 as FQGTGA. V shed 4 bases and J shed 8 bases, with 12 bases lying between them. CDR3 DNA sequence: TGTGCCAGCAGCTCCCCAGGCGGCGATGAGCAGTTCTTC. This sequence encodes CASSSPGGDEQFF.

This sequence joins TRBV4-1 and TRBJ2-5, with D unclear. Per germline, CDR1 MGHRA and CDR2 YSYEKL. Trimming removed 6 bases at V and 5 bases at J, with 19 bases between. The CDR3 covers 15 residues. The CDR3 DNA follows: TGCGCCAGCAGACGACGGACCTTTTCCCGGGAGACCCAGTACTTC. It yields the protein CASRRRTFSRETQYF.

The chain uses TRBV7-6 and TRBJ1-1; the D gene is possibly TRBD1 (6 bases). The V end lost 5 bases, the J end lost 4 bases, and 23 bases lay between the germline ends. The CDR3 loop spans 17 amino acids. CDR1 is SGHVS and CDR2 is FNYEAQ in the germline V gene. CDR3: CASSPRGAGEGATEAFF. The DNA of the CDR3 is TGTGCCAGCAGCCCACGAGGAGCAGGGGAGGGAGCCACTGAAGCTTTCTTT. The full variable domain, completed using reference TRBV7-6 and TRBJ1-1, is GAGVSQSPRYKVTKRGQDVALRCDPISGHVSLYWYRQALGQGPEFLTYFNYEAQQDKSGLPNDRFSAERPEGSISTLTIQRTEQRDSAMYRCASSPRGAGEGATEAFFGQGTRLTVV.

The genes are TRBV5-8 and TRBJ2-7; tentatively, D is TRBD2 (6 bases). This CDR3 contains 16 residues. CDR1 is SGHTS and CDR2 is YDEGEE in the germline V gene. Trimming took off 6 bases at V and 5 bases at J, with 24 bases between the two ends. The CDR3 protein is CASMMNRDFPRNEQYF. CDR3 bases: TGTGCCAGCATGATGAATAGGGACTTCCCCAGGAACGAGCAGTACTTC.

CDR3 sequence: CASRTGGWNTEAFF. The CDR3 DNA follows: TGTGCCAGCAGGACAGGGGGTTGGAACACTGAAGCTTTCTTT. The chain carries TRBV2 and TRBJ1-1, with TRBD1 matching 9 bases. V was pared by 6 bases and J by 1 base, with 3 bases of the junction left unmatched. CDR1 is SNHLY and CDR2 is FYNNEI in the germline V gene. The CDR3 is 14 residues long. Looking up the rest from reference TRBV2 and TRBJ1-1 gives the full variable domain: EPEVTQTPSHQVTQMGQEVILRCVPISNHLYFYWYRQILGQKVEFLVSFYNNEISEKSEIFDDQFSVERPDGSNFTLKIRSTKLEDSAMYFCASRTGGWNTEAFFGQGTRLTVV.

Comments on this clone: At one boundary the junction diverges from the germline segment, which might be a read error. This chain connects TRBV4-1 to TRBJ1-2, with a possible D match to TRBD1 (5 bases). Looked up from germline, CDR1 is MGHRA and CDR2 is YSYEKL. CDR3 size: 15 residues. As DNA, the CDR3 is TGTGCCAGCAGCCAAGATGAGGGCAGGGAGGACGGCTACACCTTC. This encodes CASSQDEGREDGYTF.

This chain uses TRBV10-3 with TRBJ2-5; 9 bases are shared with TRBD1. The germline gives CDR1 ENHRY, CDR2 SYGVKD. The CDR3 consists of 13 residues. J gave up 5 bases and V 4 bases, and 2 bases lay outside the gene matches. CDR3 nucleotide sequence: TGTGCCATCAGTGGGACAGGGGTCGAGACCCAGTACTTC. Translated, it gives CAISGTGVETQYF.

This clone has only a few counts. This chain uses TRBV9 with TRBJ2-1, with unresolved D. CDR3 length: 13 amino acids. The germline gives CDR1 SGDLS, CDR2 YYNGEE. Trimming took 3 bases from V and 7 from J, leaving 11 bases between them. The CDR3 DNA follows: TGTGCCAGCAGCGCTCGGACCACTAATGAGCAGTTCTTC. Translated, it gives CASSARTTNEQFF.

DNA for the CDR3: TGTGCCAGCAGCCCTCCAGGGGCGTACGAGCAGTACTTC. Translated, it gives CASSPPGAYEQYF. V and J are TRBV5-4 and TRBJ2-5, with D perhaps TRBD1 (6 bases). Matching the DNA end better, TRBJ2-7 makes the J call doubtful. This CDR3 region has 13 residues. The V gene's germline CDR1 is SGHNT and CDR2 YYREEE (reference sequence).

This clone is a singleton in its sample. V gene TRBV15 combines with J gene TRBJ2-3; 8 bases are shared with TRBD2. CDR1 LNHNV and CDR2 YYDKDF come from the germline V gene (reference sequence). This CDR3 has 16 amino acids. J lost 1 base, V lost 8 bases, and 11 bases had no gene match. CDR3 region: CATETGGNGGTDTQYF. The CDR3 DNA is TGTGCCACCGAAACGGGAGGGAACGGGGGCACAGATACGCAGTATTTT.

The CDR3 nucleotides read TGTGCCAGCACCAGCGGGATCTATGGCTACACCTTC. Its translation: CASTSGIYGYTF. This chain connects TRBV21-1 to TRBJ1-2. TRBV21-1 is a recognized pseudogene. The CDR3 length is 12 residues.

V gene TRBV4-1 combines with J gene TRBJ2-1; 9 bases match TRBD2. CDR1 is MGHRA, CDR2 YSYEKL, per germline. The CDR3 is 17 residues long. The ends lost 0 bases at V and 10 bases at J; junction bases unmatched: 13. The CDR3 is CASSQDRLAGTSEEQFF. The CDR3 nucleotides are TGCGCCAGCAGCCAAGATCGGCTAGCGGGGACTTCTGAGGAGCAGTTCTTC.